Following are 21 T cell receptor beta chains from one sample sequenced in a study of vaccination effects on CD4 cells after COVID-19. TCRdb's copy holds only in-frame clones and misses some; the assay was immunoSEQ multiplex PCR. The table has fewer than 85,000 clones, 78% seen once. Antigen-specific CD4+ T cells expanded by the ViraFEST assay with viral peptide pools were then sequenced. Investigators separated out CD4+ T cells once around 9 days of culture had passed. Nucleocapsid antibody tests were negative, and the vaccine recipients had no prior SARS-CoV-2 infection. Their antigen targets remain unknown. Specimen: CD4+ T cells from PBMCs cultured with SARS-CoV-2 spike peptides, collected before COVID-19 vaccination. These receptors came from a human donor who received a COVID-19 vaccine.

J is TRBJ2-2 and V is TRBV24-1; TRBD2 matches at 8 bases. CDR1 and CDR2 from the germline V gene are KGHDR and SFDVKD. Losses at the gene ends were 2 bases for V and 4 bases for J; bases not matched to a gene: 2. CDR3 length: 15 amino acids. The chain's CDR3 is CATSDSGGGTGELFF. The DNA of the CDR3 is TGTGCCACCAGTGATTCCGGGGGGGGCACCGGGGAGCTGTTTTTT.

The J gene is TRBJ2-1, the V gene TRBV12-3 or TRBV12-4; 7 bases align to TRBD2. The CDR3 is made up of 13 amino acids. Trimming cost V 2 bases and J 12 bases; bases outside gene matches: 7. The CDR3 nucleotides are TGTGCCAGCAGTTTATTGTCGGGAGGAGGGCAGTTCTTC. Residues: CASSLLSGGGQFF.

This CDR3 reads CASSTTADTEAFF. DNA of the CDR3: TGCGCCAGCAGCACAACAGCAGACACTGAAGCTTTCTTT. The chain links TRBV5-1 to TRBJ1-1; unclear D gene. Trimming shortened V by 4 bases and J by 3 bases, and 10 bases separated the two germline ends. This CDR3 region has 13 residues. Germline lookup yields CDR1 SGHRS and CDR2 YFSETQ.

The gene calls are TRBV4-1 and TRBJ2-1; TRBD2 agrees at 9 bases. The CDR3 spans 13 residues. Germline lookup yields CDR1 MGHRA and CDR2 YSYEKL. The J segment lost 12 bases and the V segment lost 8 bases, leaving 11 bases of the junction unmatched. The CDR3 DNA follows: TGCGCCAGCCGCGGGGGGGCCAATCTAGGGCAGTTCTTC. It encodes CASRGGANLGQFF.

The genes are TRBV15 and TRBJ1-4; 7 positions agree with TRBD1. After removal of 4 bases from V and 12 bases from J, the junction contained 2 bases not matched to a gene. Germline CDR1 LNHNV, CDR2 YYDKDF (reference sequence). The CDR3 covers 11 residues. The CDR3: CATSITGELFF. CDR3 DNA sequence: TGTGCCACCAGCATAACAGGGGAACTGTTTTTT. The complete variable domain, with remaining parts taken from reference TRBV15 and TRBJ1-4, reads DAMVIQNPRYQVTQFGKPVTLSCSQTLNHNVMYWYQQKSSQAPKLLFHYYDKDFNNEADTPDNFQSRRPNTSFCFLDIRSPGLGDTAMYLCATSITGELFFGSGTQLSVL.

This sequence joins TRBV5-1 and TRBJ1-6, with D unclear. Germline V CDR1 and CDR2: SGHRS, YFSETQ. The CDR3 runs 13 residues. Trimming removed 5 bases from V and 8 bases from J, with 11 bases in between. In nucleotides, the CDR3 is TGCGCCAGCAGGCGATATAATGATTCACCCCTCCACTTT. Its translation: CASRRYNDSPLHF.

This rearrangement joins TRBV24-1 to TRBJ2-1, with 9 bases fitting TRBD1. CDR3 length: 16 residues. The junction had 7 bases not matched to a gene; V was cut back by 4 bases and J by 4 bases. Per germline, CDR1 KGHDR and CDR2 SFDVKD. The DNA for the CDR3 is TGTGCCACCAGTGACCGGATCGGGACAGGGTACAATGAGCAGTTCTTC. This codes for CATSDRIGTGYNEQFF.

The V and J genes are TRBV15 and TRBJ1-4; tentatively, D is TRBD1 (5 bases). V gave up 3 bases and J gave up 0 bases, with 14 bases separating them. The CDR3 is 17 residues long. Germline CDR1 is LNHNV and CDR2 is YYDKDF (reference sequence). This chain's CDR3 is CATSRATVIATNEKLFF. In nucleotides, the CDR3 is TGTGCCACCAGCAGGGCGACAGTGATTGCAACTAATGAAAAACTGTTTTTT.

In this sample, this clone turned up a few times. J is TRBJ2-5 and V is TRBV4-3, with 11 bases that match TRBD2. The germline CDR1 and CDR2 sequences are LGHNA and YSLEER. This CDR3 contains 16 residues. V lost 0 bases and J lost 5; bases outside the gene matches: 5. The CDR3 DNA follows: TGCGCCAGCAGCCAAGATTCTAGGACTAGCGGGGAGACCCAGTACTTC. It yields the protein CASSQDSRTSGETQYF.

V gene TRBV2 combines with J gene TRBJ2-2; TRBD1 matches 9 bases. The germline V gene encodes CDR1 SNHLY and CDR2 FYNNEI. Trimming removed 5 bases from V and 5 bases from J; junction bases left unmatched: 6. The CDR3 length is 15 residues. The CDR3 region has the DNA TGTGCCAGCAGTCAAACAGGGGGCGCAACCGGGGAGCTGTTTTTT. Translating gives CASSQTGGATGELFF.

The chain recombines TRBV2 with TRBJ1-4; D ambiguous. V was cut by 5 bases and J by 5 bases, with 15 bases left in between. Germline-derived CDR1 and CDR2 are SNHLY and FYNNEI. The CDR3 has 15 residues. As DNA, the CDR3 is TGTGCCAGCAGTAGAACCGGCAACGTCAATGAAAAACTGTTTTTT. This gives the protein CASSRTGNVNEKLFF. Filled out from reference TRBV2 and TRBJ1-4, the complete variable domain reads EPEVTQTPSHQVTQMGQEVILRCVPISNHLYFYWYRQILGQKVEFLVSFYNNEISEKSEIFDDQFSVERPDGSNFTLKIRSTKLEDSAMYFCASSRTGNVNEKLFFGSGTQLSVL.

The chain uses TRBV6-5 and TRBJ1-2; TRBD1 might be the D (5 bases). Per germline, CDR1 MNHEY and CDR2 SVGAGI. The CDR3 length is 15 residues. V shed 0 bases and J shed 8 bases, with 16 bases lying between them. CDR3 DNA: TGTGCCAGCAGTTACTCTTGGGGGAACGAAGGGGGCTACACCTTC. Translating gives CASSYSWGNEGGYTF.

The V gene is TRBV10-2, the J gene TRBJ2-1, with D maybe TRBD2 (6 bases). Trimming pared 3 bases from V and 7 bases from J, leaving 10 bases between. Germline CDR1 and CDR2: WSHSY and SAAADI. CDR3 length: 13 residues. The CDR3: CASSEGEVNEQFF. CDR3 coding DNA: TGCGCCAGCAGTGAAGGGGAGGTGAATGAGCAGTTCTTC.

This clone was seen a few times. The chain joins TRBV2 to TRBJ1-1; possible D gene TRBD1, 6 bases. The CDR3 spans 15 residues. CDR1 is SNHLY and CDR2 is FYNNEI in the germline V gene. V lost 2 bases, J lost 0 bases, and 10 bases lay in between. CDR3 in DNA: TGTGCCAGCAGTGAAAACAGGGTCATGAACACTGAAGCTTTCTTT. The encoded protein is CASSENRVMNTEAFF.

This clone was seen just once. The J gene is TRBJ2-5, the V gene TRBV10-3, with D possibly called TRBD1 or TRBD2 (7 bases each). The V and J ends lost 6 bases and 5 bases respectively, with 19 bases between them. The CDR3 spans 15 residues. Per the germline V gene, CDR1 is ENHRY and CDR2 is SYGVKD. The CDR3: CAIRGNTGEGETQYF. In DNA, the CDR3 is TGTGCCATCAGGGGGAATACAGGGGAGGGGGAGACCCAGTACTTC.

This rearrangement joins TRBV5-1 to TRBJ2-3; D is possibly TRBD2 (7 bases). The V gene lost 8 bases and the J gene lost 1 base, with 14 bases spanning the gap. CDR1 and CDR2 from the germline V gene are SGHRS and YFSETQ. The CDR3 is 14 residues long. CDR3: CASGSGGRTDTQYF. Here the CDR3 DNA reads TGCGCCAGTGGTTCGGGGGGCCGCACAGATACGCAGTATTTT.

The CDR3 DNA follows: TGCGCCAGCAGCCCAGGACAGACGATTAAACAAGAGACCCAGTACTTC. Translating it yields CASSPGQTIKQETQYF. The chain has TRBV5-1 and TRBJ2-5, with a weak D call TRBD1 (6 bases). Trimming cost V 4 bases and J 2 bases, with 18 bases left between them. CDR3 size: 16 residues. Germline V gene data show CDR1 as SGHRS and CDR2 as YFSETQ.

This sequence joins TRBV2 and TRBJ1-6; 7 bases agree with TRBD1. Germline loops: CDR1 SNHLY, CDR2 FYNNEI. The V segment lost 4 bases and the J segment 9 bases; nucleotides outside the gene matches: 6. There are 14 residues in the CDR3. CDR3 nucleotide sequence: TGTGCCAGCAGTGGGGGAGGGGGCTTTTCACCCCTCCACTTT. Its protein is CASSGGGGFSPLHF.

The chain links TRBV11-2 to TRBJ2-3; D may be TRBD1 or TRBD2 (6 bases each). The CDR3 is 14 amino acids. CDR1 and CDR2 from the germline V gene are SGHAT and FQNNGV. V was trimmed by 5 bases and J by 6 bases, leaving 15 bases between them. DNA for the CDR3: TGTGCCAGCAGCACGACTCCGGGGGCGGATACGCAGTATTTT. Amino acid sequence: CASSTTPGADTQYF. Complete variable domain (other parts from reference TRBV11-2 and TRBJ2-3): EAGVAQSPRYKIIEKRQSVAFWCNPISGHATLYWYQQILGQGPKLLIQFQNNGVVDDSQLPKDRFSAERLKGVDSTLKIQPAKLEDSAVYLCASSTTPGADTQYFGPGTRLTVL.

The rearrangement links TRBV15 to TRBJ2-1, with D perhaps given as TRBD1 or TRBD2 (5 bases each). The CDR3 consists of 14 residues. The V end was cut by 0 bases, the J end by 9 bases, with 12 bases between. The V gene's germline CDR1 is LNHNV and CDR2 YYDKDF (reference sequence). DNA for the CDR3: TGTGCCACCAGCAGAGAGACCTCAGGGAGTGAGCAGTTCTTC. Its protein product is CATSRETSGSEQFF.

The chain recombines TRBV19 with TRBJ1-1; 7 bases align to TRBD1. V was clipped by 9 bases and J by 1 base; unmatched bases: 5. The CDR3 sequence is 13 residues long. The germline CDR1 and CDR2 sequences are LNHDA and SQIVND (reference sequence). CDR3 coding DNA: TGTGCCAGCGCGGGACAGAGGAACACTGAAGCTTTCTTT. Translated, it gives CASAGQRNTEAFF.